The entry below gives a single T cell receptor beta chain sequence along with its context. Antigen: not known. The junction does not match germline at one end; this may be a read error. Per the germline V gene, CDR1 is SSHAT and CDR2 is FNYEAQ (reference sequence). The CDR3 runs 16 residues. The sample comes from a study of esophageal squamous cell carcinoma under preoperative chemotherapy. Study-wide results and limits: Clonal contraction, more than amplification, hit abundant clones after paclitaxel-nedaplatin. Post-treatment tumor-infiltrating lymphocytes appeared partly derived from peripheral T cells migrating into the tumor. Peripheral T cells showed a significant TCR diversity increase after chemotherapy, unlike tumor-infiltrating lymphocytes.

Time point: after preoperative PTX-NDP chemotherapy. TCRdb processed the PCR reads anew with MiXCR; each CDR3 protein has one entry. The repertoire holds 9,500 to 12,000 distinct CDR3 sequences, with roughly 59% as singletons. This TCR was recovered from a human donor with esophageal squamous cell carcinoma. The donor label of this sample is uncertain. The sample was taken from a patient given preoperative chemotherapy. The chain links TRBV7-7 to TRBJ2-1; 15 bases are a match to TRBD2. The J call may not be correct, given that the DNA end is closer to TRBJ2-5. For the CDR3, the DNA is TGTGCTAGCAGCTTAGGACTAGCGGGAGGGAAAGAGACCCAGTACTTC. Protein product: CASSLGLAGGKETQYF.